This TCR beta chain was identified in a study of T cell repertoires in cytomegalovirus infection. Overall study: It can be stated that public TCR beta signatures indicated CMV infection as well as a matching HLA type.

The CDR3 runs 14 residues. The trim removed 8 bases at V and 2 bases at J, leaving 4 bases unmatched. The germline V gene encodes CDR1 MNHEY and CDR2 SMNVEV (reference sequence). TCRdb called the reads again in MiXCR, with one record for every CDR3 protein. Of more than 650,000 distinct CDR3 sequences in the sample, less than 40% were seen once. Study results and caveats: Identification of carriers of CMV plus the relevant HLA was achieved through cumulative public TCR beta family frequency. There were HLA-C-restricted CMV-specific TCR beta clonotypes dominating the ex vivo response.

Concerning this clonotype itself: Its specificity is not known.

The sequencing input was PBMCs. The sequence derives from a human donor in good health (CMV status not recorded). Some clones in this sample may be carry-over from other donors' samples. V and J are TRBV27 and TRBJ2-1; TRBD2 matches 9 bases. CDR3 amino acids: CASGSGGTYNEQFF. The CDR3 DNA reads TGTGCCAGCGGGAGCGGGGGGACCTACAATGAGCAGTTCTTC.